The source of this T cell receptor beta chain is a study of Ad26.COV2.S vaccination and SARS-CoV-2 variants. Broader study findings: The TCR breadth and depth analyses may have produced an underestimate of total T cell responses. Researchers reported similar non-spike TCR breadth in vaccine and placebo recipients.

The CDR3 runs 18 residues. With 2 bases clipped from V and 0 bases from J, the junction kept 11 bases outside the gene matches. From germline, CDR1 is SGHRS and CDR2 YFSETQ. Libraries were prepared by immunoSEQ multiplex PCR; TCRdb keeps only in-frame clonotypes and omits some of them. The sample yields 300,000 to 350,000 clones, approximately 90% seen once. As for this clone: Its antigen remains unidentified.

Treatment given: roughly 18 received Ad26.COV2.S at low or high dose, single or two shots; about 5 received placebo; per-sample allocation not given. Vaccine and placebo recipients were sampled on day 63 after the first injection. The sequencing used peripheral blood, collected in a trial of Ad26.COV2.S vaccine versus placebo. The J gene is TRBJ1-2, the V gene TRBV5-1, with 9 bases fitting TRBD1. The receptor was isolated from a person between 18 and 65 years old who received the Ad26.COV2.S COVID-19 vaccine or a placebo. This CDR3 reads CASSLNRDRDATNYGYTF. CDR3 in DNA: TGCGCCAGCAGCTTAAATCGGGACAGGGATGCGACTAACTATGGCTACACCTTC.